The text below deals with one T cell receptor (beta chain). Its antigen is unidentified. The sample is drawn from a study of beta chain features in type 1 diabetes. Findings and limits, study-wide: In all four CD4+ subsets, TCRB CDR3 length was significantly, moderately reduced in type 1 diabetes.

The CDR3 runs to 17 residues. With V trimmed by 0 bases and J by 4 bases, 8 bases remained unmatched. Germline V gives CDR1 LNHDA, CDR2 SQIVND (reference sequence). Sequenced material consisted of expressed TCRB transcripts (all of the isolated RNA was reverse transcribed). The study sequenced naive, central memory and regulatory T cell samples to an average of about 3.8 million reads. Profiling relied on immunoSEQ multiplex PCR, and the TCRdb table lists in-frame clones only, not all of them. The repertoire consists of 620,000 or so clones, with 15% to 17% occurring once and the leading ten covering approximately 0.087%.

The TCR comes from a man aged 18-30 years in good health. Sequencing was performed on naive CD4+ T cells from blood. The chain carries TRBV19 and TRBJ2-1; the match to TRBD2 covers 8 bases. The CDR3 here is CASSIERTSGGYNEQFF. CDR3 nucleotides: TGTGCCAGTAGTATAGAAAGAACGAGCGGGGGTTACAATGAGCAGTTCTTC.